This T cell receptor beta chain derives from a study of blood T cell repertoires in COVID-19 (dated by TCRdb to the early 2020s). With regard to the full study: Collaborator samples came from the United States, Italy and Spain and covered acute and convalescent phases of COVID-19. The material from the prospective study consisted of cDNA or gDNA derived from T cells, B-cell-depleted T cells, or PBMCs. Deeply sampled blood TCRbeta repertoires from subjects exposed to, actively infected with, or recovered from COVID-19 were included in the dataset. The repertoires were made available in a free public database intended to serve as a resource for research on the immune response to SARS-CoV-2. The samples were drawn from two sources: the first 160 participants of the ongoing ImmuneRACE study, and over 1,000 subjects contributed by 6 global collaborators. The sample metadata nearly always contained a de-identified subject ID, COVID-19 status, age in years and sex. Where available, HLA class I and class II types were obtained from metadata supplied by the sample provider rather than from assay-based typing. Broader findings and caveats from the paper: How much clinical and demographic metadata was included differed by source and by participant, and the metadata was provided uncurated.

TCRbeta CDR3 regions were amplified from genomic DNA by means of the immunoSEQ Assay, a bias-controlled multiplex PCR. The published analysis was carried out like this. The number of nucleated cells in each sample was estimated from the amplification of reference gene primers within the assay. To quantify the absolute abundance of each unique TCRbeta CDR3 rearrangement, sequence reads were collapsed and filtered. For each sample, productive Simpson clonality was calculated by taking the square root of Simpson's diversity index across productive rearrangements. TCRdb took this table from immuneACCESS and kept in-frame rearrangements with V and J called. Such tables lack part of the clones; where checked against another copy, unresolved V genes explain under half of the gap, and the rest is unexplained. The DNA gave D and trimming, while V, J and clone size come from that table. In all, the sample holds 98,000 or so clones, and 70% to 90% of those were seen once. The top ten hold 5% to 6.5% of the sample.

Collaborating institutions collected whole blood in K2EDTA tubes following their own protocols. For TCRbeta analysis, collaborators shipped samples in one of three forms: frozen whole blood, isolated PBMCs, or DNA extracted from either of those sample types. Regarding this clone: Its antigen is not yet known. No clone much larger than this one lies a single base away; base qualities are absent.

V lost 6 bases and J lost 0 bases, and the count of bases not matched to a germline gene is 5. The cysteine opens and the phenylalanine closes a CDR3 of 15 amino acids. Only CDR3 DNA remains: 45 bases, in frame from the first base. In the germline V gene (reference sequence), CDR1 corresponds to MNHNY and CDR2 to SVGAGI. Sequenced sample: peripheral blood. This receptor chain uses TRBV6-6 and TRBJ2-1; a stretch of 7 junction bases matches TRBD1. The clonotype comes from a human donor in a cohort sampled during active COVID-19. The CDR3 region has the sequence CASRARQGSYNEQFF. In nucleotides, the sequence is TGTGCCAGCAGGGCGCGACAGGGCTCCTACAATGAGCAGTTCTTC.